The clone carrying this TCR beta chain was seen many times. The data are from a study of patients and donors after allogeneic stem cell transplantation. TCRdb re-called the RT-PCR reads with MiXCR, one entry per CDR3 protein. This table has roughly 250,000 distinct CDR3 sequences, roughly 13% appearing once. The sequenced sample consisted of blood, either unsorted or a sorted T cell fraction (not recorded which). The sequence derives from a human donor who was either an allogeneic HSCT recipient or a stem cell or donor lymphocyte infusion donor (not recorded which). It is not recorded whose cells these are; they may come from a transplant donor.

CDR3 loop: CASSQDASGRMETQYF. The CDR3 DNA reads as TGTGCCAGCAGCCAAGACGCTAGCGGGAGGATGGAGACCCAGTACTTC. The chain uses TRBV3-1 and TRBJ2-5, with 11 positions matching TRBD2. CDR1 is LGHDT and CDR2 is YNNKEL in the germline V gene (reference sequence). The V and J ends lost 0 bases and 5 bases, in that order; junction bases with no gene match: 5. The CDR3 has 16 residues.